The 13 T cell receptor beta chains listed next were all sequenced from one sample in a study of human T cells and chemical hapten exposure. Specified time point: pre-sensitization, week 0. As for treatment: therapeutic diphenylcyclopropenone sensitization with weekly scalp DPC. Sequencing started from total RNA isolated from unfractionated whole blood. TCRdb re-called the RACE reads with MiXCR, one entry per CDR3 protein. The sample contains over 50,000 distinct CDR3 sequences, 9.6% of which appear only once. The specimen was whole blood, collected in connection with sensitization to the hapten diphenylcyclopropenone (DPC). These receptors all come from a woman between 25 and 40 years old with alopecia areata. Some clones in this sample may be carry-over from other donors' samples.

The chain links TRBV10-3 to TRBJ1-1; D unresolved. The CDR3 length is 14 residues. From germline, CDR1 is ENHRY and CDR2 SYGVKD. The ends were cut back, 4 bases at V and 2 bases at J, with 11 bases in the middle. The CDR3 coding sequence is TGTGCCATCAGTGTGGCAGAGCAAAACACTGAAGCTTTCTTT. Translating gives CAISVAEQNTEAFF.

The chain carries TRBV12-3 or TRBV12-4 and TRBJ2-2, with D unclear. This CDR3 region has 17 residues. Trimming removed 2 bases from V and 6 bases from J, with 19 bases in between. This CDR3 is CASSLRISSISSGELFF. DNA of the CDR3: TGTGCCAGCAGTTTAAGGATATCGTCTATCAGTTCCGGGGAGCTGTTTTTT.

This clonotype was counted ten times or more. V usage is TRBV20-1 and J usage is TRBJ1-2; unclear D gene. The CDR3 extends over 13 amino acids. V shed 3 bases and J shed 6 bases, with 14 bases lying between them. Germline V gives CDR1 DFQATT, CDR2 SNEGSKA (reference sequence). The CDR3 sequence: CSASHIRRDGYTF. CDR3 nucleotide sequence: TGCAGTGCTAGCCATATTAGGAGGGATGGCTACACCTTC.

The V gene is TRBV5-1, the J gene TRBJ2-4; 7 nucleotides match TRBD2. The CDR3 extends over 15 amino acids. The germline V gene encodes CDR1 SGHRS and CDR2 YFSETQ. Losses at the gene ends were 0 bases for V and 6 bases for J; bases not matched to a gene: 6. The CDR3: CASSLAQGGVNIQYF. CDR3 DNA: TGCGCCAGCAGCTTGGCGCAGGGAGGGGTAAACATTCAGTACTTC.

V and J are TRBV3-1 and TRBJ2-3; D possibly corresponds to TRBD2 (6 bases). This CDR3 region has 15 residues. Trimming took 4 bases from V and 2 from J, leaving 13 bases between them. Germline V CDR1 and CDR2: LGHDT, YNNKEL (reference sequence). As DNA, the CDR3 is TGTGCCAGCAGCCTCGACGGGGGTTTCACAGATACGCAGTATTTT. Encoded protein: CASSLDGGFTDTQYF.

This clonotype was detected only a few times. The chain employs TRBV4-1 and TRBJ1-5; the match to TRBD1 covers 11 bases. The germline CDR1 and CDR2 sequences are MGHRA and YSYEKL. The V gene end was trimmed by 4 bases and the J gene end by 2 bases; junction bases not matched to a gene: 7. This CDR3 region has 17 residues. The CDR3 DNA sequence: TGCGCCAGCAGCCCAGGACAGGGGGCCGGAGGCAATCAGCCCCAGCATTTT. Encoded protein: CASSPGQGAGGNQPQHF.

This clonotype was found many times. CDR3 in amino acids: CASSQDDSTDYGYTF. CDR3 DNA sequence: TGCGCCAGCAGCCAAGATGACAGTACGGACTATGGCTACACCTTC. This chain connects TRBV4-1 to TRBJ1-2; D is perhaps TRBD1 (5 bases). Germline CDR1 and CDR2: MGHRA and YSYEKL. The CDR3 runs to 15 residues. V lost 0 bases and J lost 3, with 11 bases in between.

The chain is built from TRBV12-3 or TRBV12-4 and TRBJ1-2, with a possible D match to TRBD1 (6 bases). CDR3 size: 12 residues. V was trimmed by 4 bases and J by 5 bases, leaving 8 bases between them. CDR3 sequence reads: CASSSQGYGYTF. In DNA form, the CDR3 reads TGTGCCAGCAGTTCCCAGGGGTATGGCTACACCTTC.

V and J are TRBV29-1 and TRBJ2-3; D gene unclear. CDR1 is SQVTM, CDR2 ANQGSEA, per germline. V shed 5 bases and J shed 8 bases, with 11 bases lying between them. There are 11 residues in the CDR3. CDR3 sequence (DNA): TGCAGCGTTCTCGAGCGTTTTACGCAGTATTTT. Its protein is CSVLERFTQYF.

The J gene is TRBJ2-1, the V gene TRBV7-2; D uncertain. The CDR3 loop spans 15 amino acids. CDR1 and CDR2 (germline): SGHTA, FQGNSA. Between the trimmed V and J ends, which lost 5 bases and 0 bases, there was a span of 11 bases. CDR3 sequence: CASSVDVSSYNEQFF. As DNA, the CDR3 is TGTGCCAGCAGCGTGGACGTTAGCTCCTACAATGAGCAGTTCTTC. Variable domain in full (rest from reference TRBV7-2 and TRBJ2-1): GAGVSQSPSNKVTEKGKDVELRCDPISGHTALYWYRQSLGQGLEFLIYFQGNSAPDKSGLPSDRFSAERTGGSVSTLTIQRTQQEDSAVYLCASSVDVSSYNEQFFGPGTRLTVL.

The V gene is TRBV2, the J gene TRBJ1-6, with D perhaps TRBD1 (5 bases). This CDR3 is built from 16 residues. Between the trimmed V and J ends, which lost 6 bases and 0 bases, there was a span of 12 bases. CDR1 is SNHLY and CDR2 is FYNNEI in the germline V gene. The CDR3 DNA is TGTGCCAGCAGGGGACGTTTTAGCTCCTATAATTCACCCCTCCACTTT. Protein: CASRGRFSSYNSPLHF.

This clonotype came up many times. The chain recombines TRBV4-2 with TRBJ1-5; the D is unclear. Trimming removed 1 base from V and 5 bases from J, with 12 bases in between. The CDR3 has 15 residues. Per germline, CDR1 LGHNA and CDR2 YNFKEQ. The chain's CDR3 is CASSQGFQEHQPQHF. CDR3 nucleotide sequence: TGTGCCAGCAGCCAAGGGTTCCAGGAACATCAGCCCCAGCATTTT.

The CDR3 protein is CSADGREETQYF. The CDR3 nucleotides are TGCAGTGCTGACGGACGAGAAGAGACCCAGTACTTC. The chain carries TRBV20-1 and TRBJ2-5; D unresolved. CDR1 and CDR2 (germline): DFQATT, SNEGSKA (reference sequence). Trimming cost V 5 bases and J 3 bases, with 10 bases left between them. The CDR3 totals 12 residues.